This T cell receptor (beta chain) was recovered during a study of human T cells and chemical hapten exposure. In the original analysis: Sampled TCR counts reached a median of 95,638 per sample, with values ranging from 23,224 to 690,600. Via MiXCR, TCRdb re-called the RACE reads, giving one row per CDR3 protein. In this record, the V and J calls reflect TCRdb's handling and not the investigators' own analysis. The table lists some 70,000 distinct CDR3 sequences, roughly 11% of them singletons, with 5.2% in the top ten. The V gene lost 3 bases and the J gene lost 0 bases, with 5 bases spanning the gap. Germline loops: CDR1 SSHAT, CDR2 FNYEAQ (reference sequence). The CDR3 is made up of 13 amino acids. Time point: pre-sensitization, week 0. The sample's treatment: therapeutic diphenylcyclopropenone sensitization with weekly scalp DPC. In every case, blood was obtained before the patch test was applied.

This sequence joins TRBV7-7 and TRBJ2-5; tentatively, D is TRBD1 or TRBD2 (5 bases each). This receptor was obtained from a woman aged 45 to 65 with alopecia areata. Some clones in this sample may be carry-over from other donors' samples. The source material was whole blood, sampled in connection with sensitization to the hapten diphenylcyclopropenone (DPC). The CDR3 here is CASSLGHQETQYF. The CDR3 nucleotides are TGTGCCAGCAGCTTGGGACACCAAGAGACCCAGTACTTC.